These T cell receptor beta chains were read from a single sample in a study of early T cells in non-severe SARS-CoV-2 infection. MiXCR, applied by TCRdb to the 5' RACE reads, yields one record per CDR3 protein. This table has tens of thousands of distinct CDR3 sequences, around an eighth appearing once. Sequenced input: whole blood. These receptors all come from an adult who was a healthcare worker with PCR-confirmed SARS-CoV-2 infection or an uninfected control (not recorded which). CDR3s include the opening cysteine and the closing phenylalanine or tryptophan. A row's size may be missing; if present it is once, few, many or a size class.

j_gene,len,v_gene,abundance,CDR3aa
TRBJ1-1,15,TRBV6-5,NA,CASSNLNRGGTEAFF
TRBJ1-2,13,TRBV12-3/TRBV12-4,NA,CASSLRVPYGYTF
TRBJ2-1,15,TRBV27,many,CASSPGGGPLNEQFF
TRBJ2-7,14,TRBV12-3/TRBV12-4,few,CASRQLAPPYEQYF
TRBJ2-1,14,TRBV2,NA,CASTRDHSYNELFF
TRBJ2-7,14,TRBV4-1,few,CASSQGQGTYEQYF
TRBJ2-7,14,TRBV19,many,CASSITGASYEQYF
TRBJ2-3,14,TRBV20-1,NA,CSATGTGVIDTQYF
TRBJ2-1,14,TRBV12-3/TRBV12-4,few,CASSFSSGGNEQFF
TRBJ2-1,18,TRBV6-5,many,CASSYSGLAGGLRNEQFF
TRBJ1-2,15,TRBV24-1,many,CATSDGGTGIYGYTF
TRBJ2-1,16,TRBV5-1,many,CASSGGQGSPYNEQFF
TRBJ1-6,14,TRBV12-3/TRBV12-4,NA,CASKPTGGNSPLHF
TRBJ2-2,14,TRBV27,NA,CASRDRGSPGELFF
TRBJ2-1,15,TRBV11-3,NA,CASSFDRVPYNEQFF
TRBJ1-1,15,TRBV3-1,NA,CASSPRGALNTEAFF
TRBJ2-1,16,TRBV3-1,NA,CASSGAGGSSYNEQFF
TRBJ2-2,14,TRBV29-1,few,CSVGGRDLAGELFF
TRBJ2-2,14,TRBV9,many,CASSVDGPGGELFF
TRBJ2-1,13,TRBV20-1,many,CTIPHSSYNEQFF
TRBJ2-7,14,TRBV20-1,NA,CSARLAGPPHEQYF
TRBJ2-1,15,TRBV6-1,many,CASIDLAGAYNEQFF
TRBJ1-2,16,TRBV21-1,many,CASSKGRDRGAYGYTF
TRBJ2-2,16,TRBV7-2,many,CASSLGGAVNTGELFF
TRBJ2-2,14,TRBV12-5,NA,CASGLRPNTGELFF
TRBJ2-7,13,TRBV28,few,CASSWRSGYEQYF
TRBJ1-4,15,TRBV6-5,many,CASSYGDRGYGKLFF
TRBJ1-1,12,TRBV13,many,CASSLPPTEAFF
TRBJ1-3,15,TRBV7-6,few,CASSSPGDSGNTIYF
TRBJ1-5,17,TRBV7-6,many,CASSLGRDAYSNQPQHF
TRBJ1-1,13,TRBV14,few,CASSQDAGVMVFF
TRBJ1-4,12,TRBV29-1,few,CSVVGENEKLFF
TRBJ1-5,15,TRBV5-6,few,CASSLSGQVVQPQHF
TRBJ1-1,14,TRBV9,many,CASSAGGAIAEAFF
TRBJ2-5,14,TRBV20-1,many,CSARGPRGRETQYF
TRBJ1-1,13,TRBV12-3/TRBV12-4,few,CASSIKRDTEAFF
TRBJ2-5,11,TRBV29-1,many,CSALEGETQYF
TRBJ2-7,12,TRBV29-1,NA,CSVEGYSYEQYF
TRBJ2-4,15,TRBV21-1,few,CASSKTHRERNIQYF
TRBJ2-7,14,TRBV5-5,many,CASSLGRLDYEQYF
TRBJ1-4,14,TRBV7-7,many,CASGSGTGNEKLFF
TRBJ1-1,11,TRBV29-1,many,CSVVVNTEAFF
TRBJ1-6,15,TRBV3-1,many,CASRSDPGGGSPLHF
TRBJ2-1,16,TRBV3-1,NA,CASSPLGLAGYNEQFF
TRBJ2-4,16,TRBV5-1,NA,CASSLELGLAKNIQYF
TRBJ2-3,19,TRBV10-2,NA,CASSDLTSGGPPSTDTQYF